Described below is a single T cell receptor (beta chain) sequence and its context. Its antigen is as yet unknown. This record comes from a study of cytomegalovirus exposure and HLA in healthy donors. Everyone who donated was a healthy bone marrow donor. In the PCR, 60 Vbeta and 13 Jbeta primers were used. TCRdb's table, derived via immunoSEQ multiplex PCR, lists solely in-frame clones and lacks some. Among 100,000 to 150,000 clones listed, approximately 80% were seen once. The CDR3 has 15 residues. Germline CDR1 SGDLS, CDR2 YYNGEE. V was shortened by 0 bases and J by 0 bases, with 6 bases between the two germline ends. General observations from the study: Data from an earlier analysis indicated that most TCR beta V segments were productive either about 87% or about 30% of the time. Other equally common chains were less clonally expanded than HLA-associated TCR beta chains, a later analysis showed. A few chains tied to CMV proved CMV antigen-specific in vitro.

J is TRBJ1-4 and V is TRBV9, with a possible D match to TRBD1 (5 bases). The TCR was taken from a man aged 25-45 years in good health and CMV-seropositive. The sequenced sample was PBMCs. This CDR3 reads CASSVEGATNEKLFF. CDR3 bases: TGTGCCAGCAGCGTAGAAGGGGCAACTAATGAAAAACTGTTTTTT.